This T cell receptor (beta chain) was profiled in a study of control samples from healthy donors and cancer patients. CDR1 is MDHEN and CDR2 is SYDVKM in the germline V gene. The CDR3 is 16 amino acids. Trimming stripped 2 bases from V and 8 bases from J, with 19 bases between. The protocol was immunoSEQ multiplex PCR, while the TCRdb copy is restricted to in-frame clones and leaves out a portion. The table has about 65,000 clones, over 75% seen once. The sequenced sample consisted of PBMCs. The clonotype comes from a woman between 50 and 59 years old with colorectal cancer. This chain links TRBV28 with TRBJ2-1; D is possibly TRBD2 (5 bases). The CDR3 DNA reads as TGTGCCAGCAGTTTACTTGGCGGAGCGGCCCGCGATGAGCAGTTCTTC. It encodes CASSLLGGAARDEQFF.